This entry is about one TCR beta chain. Its matching antigen is unknown. These data originate in a study of OX40 agonist ivuxolimab in advanced cancers. On the study more broadly: The dose-escalation cohort was approximately 85% male, with a mean age of around 60 years, ranging roughly 23 to 79.

Whole-study findings and limits: The CD4+ and CD8+ T cells in the blood had expanded clonally by week 6 at 0.1 to 3.0 mg/kg.

Germline loops: CDR1 SNHLY, CDR2 FYNNEI. Trimming cost V 5 bases and J 4 bases; bases outside gene matches: 12. The CDR3 is made up of 16 amino acids. Assay used: immunoSEQ multiplex PCR; TCRdb lists only in-frame clones, some missing. The sample has roughly 64,000 clones, about 80% seen once; the top ten hold more than 2%. This sequence was found in an adult with an advanced solid tumor such as melanoma, head and neck, liver or kidney cancer. This material consisted of CD4+ or CD8+ T cells sorted from blood, taken in a trial of the OX40 agonist ivuxolimab. The V gene is TRBV2, the J gene TRBJ2-7, with 9 positions matching TRBD2. CDR3 sequence reads: CASSQGGSGRGYEQYF. DNA for the CDR3: TGTGCCAGCAGTCAGGGGGGTAGCGGGAGAGGGTACGAGCAGTACTTC.